The entry below gives a single T cell receptor (beta chain) sequence along with its context. The record originates from a study of identical twins. MiXCR, run by TCRdb on the 5' RACE reads, gives a single entry per CDR3 protein. The sample includes 450,000 or so distinct CDR3 sequences, approximately 15% of them seen just once. Trimming left V 4 bases short and J 0 bases short, with 10 bases between. CDR1 is DFQATT and CDR2 is SNEGSKA in the germline V gene (reference sequence). CDR3 length: 14 residues. Another study also made use of these data, one on yellow fever vaccine responses in identical twins.

The receptor was isolated from a woman between 18 and 30 years old in good health. The chain employs TRBV20-1 and TRBJ1-3; the D is unclear. The sequenced sample was CD4+ T cells sorted from blood. The CDR3 nucleotides read TGCAGTGCTACTGGTATAATCTCTGGAAACACCATATATTTT. It is translated as CSATGIISGNTIYF.